These 8 T cell receptor beta chains were sequenced from one sample in a study of T cell repertoires in aging, cancer and after chemotherapy. TCR beta rearrangements were amplified from peripheral blood genomic DNA. A mixed TRB-A/B primer pool amplified rearranged TRB by multiplex touch-down PCR. Each CDR3 protein gets one entry after TCRdb re-called the multiplex PCR reads with MiXCR. The data show about 610 distinct CDR3 sequences, 83% seen once. Sequenced: blood. These receptors came from a human donor with a solid tumor.

The sample holds one count of this clonotype. The rearrangement uses TRBV29-1 and TRBJ2-5, with D unresolved. Trimming stripped 4 bases from V and 0 bases from J, with 9 bases between. The CDR3 is 13 amino acids. Germline V gene lookup returns CDR1 SQVTM and CDR2 ANQGSEA. CDR3: CSVVGRDQETQYF. In DNA, the CDR3 is TGCAGCGTTGTAGGAAGGGACCAAGAGACCCAGTACTTC.

The chain couples TRBV6-2 or TRBV6-3 to TRBJ1-1, with D uncertain. The V end was cut by 2 bases, the J end by 3 bases, with 16 bases between. CDR1 and CDR2 (germline): MNHEY, SVGEGT. The length of the CDR3 is 16 residues. In DNA form, the CDR3 reads TGTGCCAGCAGTTACCTGGCGCAGGAATTGGACACTGAAGCTTTCTTT. It is translated as CASSYLAQELDTEAFF.

The sample holds one count of this clonotype. The CDR3 region has the DNA TGTGCCAGCAGCCTAGGGGCAGTTGCCTACGAGCAGTACTTC. Protein sequence: CASSLGAVAYEQYF. This chain connects TRBV5-4 to TRBJ2-7; possible D gene TRBD1, 5 bases. Trimming removed 4 bases from V and 2 bases from J, with 13 bases in between. The CDR3 runs 14 residues. The germline CDR1 and CDR2 sequences are SGHNT and YYREEE (reference sequence).

This chain uses TRBV19 with TRBJ1-4; tentatively, D is TRBD1 (6 bases). Trimming took off 8 bases at V and 7 bases at J, with 14 bases between the two ends. The germline V gene encodes CDR1 LNHDA and CDR2 SQIVND (reference sequence). The CDR3 contains 13 residues. The CDR3 DNA reads TGTGCCAGTCAACAGGGAGCAGGTGAAAAACTGTTTTTT. Residues: CASQQGAGEKLFF. Together with reference TRBV19 and TRBJ1-4, the CDR3 gives the full variable domain: DGGITQSPKYLFRKEGQNVTLSCEQNLNHDAMYWYRQDPGQGLRLIYYSQIVNDFQKGDIAEGYSVSREKKESFPLTVTSAQKNPTAFYLCASQQGAGEKLFFGSGTQLSVL.

The rearrangement links TRBV27 to TRBJ2-1, with D perhaps TRBD2 (5 bases). This CDR3 is built from 15 residues. The germline V and J ends were trimmed by 11 bases and 7 bases, with 24 bases remaining between them. CDR1 and CDR2 from the germline V gene are MNHEY and SMNVEV (reference sequence). The CDR3 loop reads CASNDRWESRNEQFF. CDR3 sequence (DNA): TGTGCCTCTAACGATCGGTGGGAGAGTCGAAATGAGCAGTTCTTC.

In its sample, this clonotype was seen once. The CDR3 coding sequence is TGCAGCGTTGAATATGCACAGGGTGCGGAGACCCAGTACTTC. Protein product: CSVEYAQGAETQYF. The chain is built from TRBV29-1 and TRBJ2-5; possible D gene TRBD1, 6 bases. Germline assignment: CDR1 SQVTM and CDR2 ANQGSEA. This CDR3 has 14 amino acids. V lost 2 bases to trimming and J lost 5 bases, with 15 bases between them.

The V gene is TRBV13, the J gene TRBJ2-1; 7 positions match TRBD2. The germline V gene has CDR1 PRHDT and CDR2 FYEKMQ (reference sequence). This CDR3 comprises 16 residues. The V segment lost 6 bases and the J segment 4 bases; nucleotides outside the gene matches: 12. CDR3: CASRMAGLAVYNEQFF. CDR3 bases: TGTGCCAGCAGGATGGCAGGTCTAGCGGTATACAATGAGCAGTTCTTC.

The rearrangement links TRBV12-3 or TRBV12-4 to TRBJ2-1; TRBD1 might be the D (5 bases). This CDR3 has 17 residues. V was cut by 4 bases and J by 3 bases, with 19 bases left in between. The CDR3 loop is CASSYSPPQGIYNEQFF. The CDR3 nucleotides are TGTGCCAGCAGTTACTCCCCTCCGCAGGGCATCTACAATGAGCAGTTCTTC.